The 9 T cell receptor beta chains below come from one sample, sequenced in a study of blood T cell repertoires in COVID-19. The method was immunoSEQ multiplex PCR; TCRdb's version includes in-frame clones alone and lacks a portion of them. The sample carries roughly 190,000 clones, over 75% recorded once. The sample was peripheral blood. Every receptor here comes from a woman aged 40 to 50 who had recovered from COVID-19.

The chain employs TRBV6-5 and TRBJ2-4; 8 bases map to TRBD1. In germline, CDR1 is MNHEY, CDR2 SVGAGI. V gave up 0 bases and J gave up 15 bases; unmatched junction bases: 7. The CDR3 contains 13 residues. CDR3 DNA: TGTGCCAGCAGTTACTCAGGACAGGGTCGTGTGTACTTC. Its translation is CASSYSGQGRVYF.

This clone was counted between two and nine times. The chain joins TRBV7-8 to TRBJ2-7; TRBD2 might be the D (7 bases). The CDR3 length is 17 residues. Germline CDR1 reads SGHVS; CDR2 reads FQNEAQ. Trimming removed 5 bases at V and 4 bases at J, with 24 bases between. The CDR3 region is CASSPQGGGALGYEQYF. The CDR3 DNA follows: TGTGCCAGCAGCCCTCAAGGAGGGGGGGCACTCGGGTACGAGCAGTACTTC.

This chain joins TRBV12-5 and TRBJ1-2; D not certain. From germline, CDR1 is LGHNT and CDR2 FRNRAP. Trimming pared 1 base from V and 3 bases from J, leaving 15 bases between. The CDR3 consists of 16 residues. DNA of the CDR3: TGTGCTAGTGGTTTGGCCCTACAGCTGCGGGACTATGGCTACACCTTC. This codes for CASGLALQLRDYGYTF.

This clone was detected only once. The chain is built from TRBV9 and TRBJ2-7, with a possible D match to TRBD2 (5 bases). The germline V gene encodes CDR1 SGDLS and CDR2 YYNGEE. The CDR3 is 15 amino acids. Trimming left V 0 bases short and J 0 bases short, with 10 bases between. The CDR3 nucleotides are TGTGCCAGCAGCGTAGATCCGGGAAGCTCCTACGAGCAGTACTTC. It is translated as CASSVDPGSSYEQYF.

V is TRBV10-3 and J is TRBJ1-4; TRBD1 might be the D (6 bases). V was clipped by 3 bases and J by 7 bases, with 12 bases between them. The CDR3 has 14 amino acids. CDR1 is ENHRY and CDR2 is SYGVKD in the germline V gene. CDR3 residues: CAISEAGDREKLFF. In DNA, the CDR3 is TGTGCCATCAGTGAAGCAGGGGACCGTGAAAAACTGTTTTTT.

The chain combines TRBV29-1 with TRBJ2-5, with a possible D match to TRBD1 (5 bases). This CDR3 comprises 12 residues. V lost 7 bases and J lost 1, with 10 bases in between. CDR1 and CDR2 from the germline V gene are SQVTM and ANQGSEA. The CDR3 sequence is CSGGQAQETQYF. The CDR3 region has the DNA TGCAGCGGCGGACAAGCCCAAGAGACCCAGTACTTC.

The V gene is TRBV19, the J gene TRBJ1-5, with D possibly matching TRBD1 (6 bases). Germline-derived CDR1 and CDR2 are LNHDA and SQIVND (reference sequence). The ends were cut back, 3 bases at V and 2 bases at J, with 14 bases in the middle. This CDR3 is 16 amino acids long. The CDR3 reads CASSIPRGRGNQPQHF. The CDR3 nucleotides read TGTGCCAGTAGTATTCCCAGGGGAAGAGGCAATCAGCCCCAGCATTTT.

CDR3: CASRTDLSYEQYF. DNA for the CDR3: TGTGCCAGCAGAACAGACCTCTCCTACGAGCAGTACTTC. The genes are TRBV28 and TRBJ2-7; no definite D call. The CDR3 is 13 amino acids. Germline lookup yields CDR1 MDHEN and CDR2 SYDVKM. The ends were cut back, 6 bases at V and 0 bases at J, with 9 bases in the middle. The variable domain in full, with the rest retrieved from reference TRBV28 and TRBJ2-7, is DVKVTQSSRYLVKRTGEKVFLECVQDMDHENMFWYRQDPGLGLRLIYFSYDVKMKEKGDIPEGYSVSREKKERFSLILESASTNQTSMYLCASRTDLSYEQYFGPGTRLTVT.

The genes are TRBV6-5 and TRBJ2-3; 7 nucleotides match TRBD1. Germline V gene data show CDR1 as MNHEY and CDR2 as SVGAGI. This CDR3 region has 14 residues. The V and J ends lost 5 bases and 2 bases, in that order; junction bases with no gene match: 4. The CDR3 region has the DNA TGTGCCAGCAGTCGGGACAGCTTCACAGATACGCAGTATTTT. As protein: CASSRDSFTDTQYF.